These 10 T cell receptor beta chains share one sample of origin, sequenced in a study of OX40 agonist ivuxolimab in advanced cancers. The protocol was immunoSEQ multiplex PCR, while the TCRdb copy is restricted to in-frame clones and leaves out a portion. The top ten hold nearly 4.5% of the sample, which has around 66,000 clones, about four fifths seen once. The material was CD4+ or CD8+ T cells sorted from blood, obtained in a trial of the OX40 agonist ivuxolimab. These receptors came from an adult with an advanced solid tumor such as melanoma, head and neck, liver or kidney cancer.

The genes are TRBV6-6 and TRBJ1-1; a possible D gene is TRBD1 (6 bases). CDR3 length: 15 residues. The germline V gene has CDR1 MNHNY and CDR2 SVGAGI (reference sequence). Trimming took off 2 bases at V and 3 bases at J, with 13 bases between the two ends. CDR3 region: CASSYQRGGYTEAFF. CDR3 DNA sequence: TGTGCCAGCAGTTACCAAAGAGGGGGATACACTGAAGCTTTCTTT.

Here the CDR3 reads CASSFGGSYEQYF. The CDR3 coding sequence is TGCGCCAGCAGCTTTGGTGGATCCTACGAGCAGTACTTC. The chain employs TRBV5-1 and TRBJ2-7; no clear D gene. Trimming stripped 2 bases from V and 1 base from J, with 7 bases between. Germline loops: CDR1 SGHRS, CDR2 YFSETQ. This CDR3 has 13 amino acids.

This clone was seen once. The chain couples TRBV7-9 to TRBJ2-7; TRBD2 matches at 14 bases. Per germline, CDR1 SEHNR and CDR2 FQNEAQ (reference sequence). The CDR3 runs 15 residues. V lost 4 bases, J lost 5 bases, and 4 bases stayed unmatched. The CDR3 coding sequence is TGTGCCAGCAGCTCATGGGGACTAGCGGGGGACGAGCAGTACTTC. Translated, it gives CASSSWGLAGDEQYF.

This clone was observed once. The V call is TRBV28, the J call TRBJ1-2; tentative D call: TRBD1 (6 bases). The CDR3 contains 15 residues. V shed 6 bases and J shed 6 bases, with 20 bases lying between them. Germline CDR1 and CDR2: MDHEN and SYDVKM. CDR3 DNA sequence: TGTGCCAGCAGAAAACAGGGCGAACGTAGGGATGGCTACACCTTC. Translation: CASRKQGERRDGYTF.

The chain employs TRBV19 and TRBJ2-2, with TRBD1 as a possible D gene (6 bases). This CDR3 spans 14 amino acids. Germline V gene data show CDR1 as LNHDA and CDR2 as SQIVND (reference sequence). V was shortened by 2 bases and J by 3 bases, with 7 bases between the two germline ends. The DNA of the CDR3 is TGTGCCAGTAGTATACAGGGGTACACCGGGGAGCTGTTTTTT. Translating gives CASSIQGYTGELFF. Using reference TRBV19 and TRBJ2-2 for the parts outside the CDR3, the full variable domain is DGGITQSPKYLFRKEGQNVTLSCEQNLNHDAMYWYRQDPGQGLRLIYYSQIVNDFQKGDIAEGYSVSREKKESFPLTVTSAQKNPTAFYLCASSIQGYTGELFFGEGSRLTVL.

The gene calls are TRBV2 and TRBJ2-7; 7 bases are a match to TRBD1. The CDR3 has 13 residues. Germline CDR1 reads SNHLY; CDR2 reads FYNNEI. V was pared by 5 bases and J by 3 bases, with 4 bases of the junction left unmatched. In DNA, the CDR3 is TGTGCCAGCAGTTTTGACAGGGACTACGAGCAGTACTTC. It yields the protein CASSFDRDYEQYF. Filled out from reference TRBV2 and TRBJ2-7, the complete variable domain reads EPEVTQTPSHQVTQMGQEVILRCVPISNHLYFYWYRQILGQKVEFLVSFYNNEISEKSEIFDDQFSVERPDGSNFTLKIRSTKLEDSAMYFCASSFDRDYEQYFGPGTRLTVT.

The V gene is TRBV27, the J gene TRBJ2-2, with unresolved D. CDR3 length equals 19 residues. Germline V gene lookup returns CDR1 MNHEY and CDR2 SMNVEV (reference sequence). V was clipped by 4 bases and J by 3 bases, with 24 bases between them. The DNA of the CDR3 is TGTGCCAGCAGTTCGATAGGAGCGAAGAGGTCGGGTCACACCGGGGAGCTGTTTTTT. It translates to CASSSIGAKRSGHTGELFF.

The genes are TRBV5-1 and TRBJ2-2; 9 positions agree with TRBD1. The length of the CDR3 is 14 residues. With 5 bases clipped from V and 1 base from J, the junction kept 0 bases outside the gene matches. CDR1 is SGHRS, CDR2 YFSETQ, per germline. The CDR3 is CASRTGGNTGELFF. DNA for the CDR3: TGCGCCAGCAGGACAGGGGGGAACACCGGGGAGCTGTTTTTT.

The CDR3 region has the DNA TGTGCCAGCAGTCACCGACAGTCATTAGCCAAAAACATTCAGTACTTC. Protein: CASSHRQSLAKNIQYF. The rearrangement links TRBV2 to TRBJ2-4, with D possibly TRBD1 on 5 matching bases. V was shortened by 5 bases and J by 0 bases, with 14 bases between the two germline ends. From germline, CDR1 is SNHLY and CDR2 FYNNEI. The CDR3 is 16 residues long.

The chain links TRBV6-6 to TRBJ2-7; a possible D gene is TRBD1 (6 bases). V was shortened by 6 bases and J by 4 bases, with 13 bases between the two germline ends. This CDR3 is built from 13 residues. The germline V gene has CDR1 MNHNY and CDR2 SVGAGI (reference sequence). The CDR3 region has the DNA TGTGCCAGCAGCTCCGGAAGGGGGTACGAGCAGTACTTC. Its translation: CASSSGRGYEQYF.